This TCR beta chain originates from a study of blood T cell repertoires in COVID-19. Overall study: The United States, Italy and Spain were the sources of the acute and convalescent COVID-19 samples. Nucleic acid was either cDNA or gDNA, and it came from T cells, B-cell-depleted T cells, or PBMCs.

Trimming stripped 4 bases from V and 8 bases from J, with 5 bases between. The CDR3 has 11 residues. In the study's own analysis: Reference gene primer amplification in the assay estimated nucleated cell counts. Assay: immunoSEQ multiplex PCR; the TCRdb copy retains only in-frame clones and omits some. The D gene and trimming were derived from the DNA, and the V and J assignments and clone size from that table. In the table there are about 160,000 clones, 70% to 90% of which are singletons. The V gene is TRBV12-3 or TRBV12-4, the J gene TRBJ1-4; unclear D gene. This sequence originates from a human donor in a cohort sampled during active COVID-19. Sequencing was carried out using peripheral blood. As DNA, the CDR3 is TGTGCCAGCAGTTCCCTAGAAAAACTGTTTTTT. Its translation: CASSSLEKLFF.